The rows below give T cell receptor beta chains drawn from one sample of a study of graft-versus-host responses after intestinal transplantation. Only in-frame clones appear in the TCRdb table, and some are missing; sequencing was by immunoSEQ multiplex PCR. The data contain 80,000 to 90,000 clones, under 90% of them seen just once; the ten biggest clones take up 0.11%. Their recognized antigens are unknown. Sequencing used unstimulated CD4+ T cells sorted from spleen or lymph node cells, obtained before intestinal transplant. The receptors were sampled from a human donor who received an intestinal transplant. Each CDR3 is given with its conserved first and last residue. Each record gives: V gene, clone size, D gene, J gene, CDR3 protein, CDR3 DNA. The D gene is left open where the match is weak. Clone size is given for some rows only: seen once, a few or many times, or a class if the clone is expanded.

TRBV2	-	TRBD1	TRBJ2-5	CASSGTGGETQYF	TGTGCCAGCAGTGGGACAGGGGGAGAGACCCAGTACTTC
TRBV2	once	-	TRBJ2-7	CASSVERFHEQYF	TGTGCCAGCAGTGTTGAGAGGTTCCACGAGCAGTACTTC
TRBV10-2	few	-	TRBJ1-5	CASSGVRGSNQPQHF	TGCGCCAGCAGTGGTGTCAGGGGAAGCAATCAGCCCCAGCATTTT
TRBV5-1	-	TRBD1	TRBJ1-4	CASNRTGGDEKLFF	TGCGCCAGCAATCGCACAGGGGGGGATGAAAAACTGTTTTTT
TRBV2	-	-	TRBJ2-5	CASSVSEETQYF	TGTGCCAGCAGTGTGTCAGAAGAGACCCAGTACTTC
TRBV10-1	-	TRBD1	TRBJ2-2	CASSESWTGAAGELFF	TGCGCCAGCAGTGAGTCCTGGACAGGGGCGGCCGGGGAGCTGTTTTTT
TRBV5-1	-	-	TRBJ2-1	CASSSGTSSYNEQFF	TGCGCCAGCAGCTCCGGGACAAGCTCCTACAATGAGCAGTTCTTC
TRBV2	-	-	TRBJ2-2	CASRLVWNTGELFF	TGTGCCAGCAGACTAGTCTGGAACACCGGGGAGCTGTTTTTT
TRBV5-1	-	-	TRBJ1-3	CASSLGSGSGNTIYF	TGCGCCAGCAGCTTGGGTTCCGGGTCTGGAAACACCATATATTTT
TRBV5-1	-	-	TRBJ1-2	CASSLEGSPGGTF	TGCGCCAGCAGCTTGGAAGGTTCGCCGGGAGGTACCTTC
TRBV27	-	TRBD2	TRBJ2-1	CASSSPGLAGGPGNEQFF	TGTGCCAGCAGTTCCCCCGGACTAGCGGGGGGGCCCGGCAATGAGCAGTTCTTC
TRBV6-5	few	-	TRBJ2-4	CASSSLAKNIQYF	TGTGCCAGCAGTTCACTAGCCAAAAACATTCAGTACTTC
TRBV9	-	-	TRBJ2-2	CASSVAGGWAGELFF	TGTGCCAGCAGCGTTGCCGGGGGTTGGGCCGGGGAGCTGTTTTTT